This TCR beta chain was recovered during a study of CD8+CD57+ T cells in acquired aplastic anemia. Background on the study: When averaged, DNA from sorted CD4+ and CD8+ cells came to 2.5 to 3.5 ug.

Trimming shortened V by 5 bases and J by 0 bases, and 11 bases separated the two germline ends. Germline V gives CDR1 DFQATT, CDR2 SNEGSKA (reference sequence). The CDR3 spans 14 residues. Genomic DNA constituted the template upon which TCR beta VDJ and CDR3 profiling was performed. TCRdb reprocessed the reads via MiXCR and lists one record per CDR3 protein. Among roughly 500,000 distinct CDR3 sequences, approximately 33% were seen once, and the ten largest hold under 0.95%. This clonotype was detected many times. An expansion of CD8+CD57+ cells by flow cytometry had been shown in patients chosen for sequencing.

Material: sorted CD4+, CD8+, or CD8+CD57+ T cells (not recorded which) from PBMCs. The rearrangement links TRBV20-1 to TRBJ1-3, with D possibly TRBD1 on 5 matching bases. This receptor was identified in a human donor with aplastic anemia. The CDR3 DNA sequence: TGCAGTGCTTTTGACAGCAGCTCTGGAAACACCATATATTTT. Translation gives CSAFDSSSGNTIYF.